The 7 T cell receptor beta chains reported below all come from one sample, sequenced in a study of vaccination effects on CD4 cells after COVID-19. Antigen-specific CD4+ T cell clonotypes were called by their expansion after viral peptide-pool culture in ViraFEST. At the end of approximately 10 days of culture, CD4+ T cells were isolated. No vaccinee had earlier SARS-CoV-2 infection, and nucleocapsid antibodies were negative. TCRdb keeps only in-frame clones here, not all; method: immunoSEQ multiplex PCR. The data show under 75,000 clones, around 80% seen once. The antigens these receptors bind are not known. The sequencing used CD4+ T cells from PBMCs cultured with SARS-CoV-2 spike peptides, collected before COVID-19 vaccination. The receptor set was obtained from a human donor who received a COVID-19 vaccine.

The rearrangement uses TRBV19 and TRBJ1-3; 11 bases are shared with TRBD1. The length of the CDR3 is 16 residues. Looked up from germline, CDR1 is LNHDA and CDR2 is SQIVND (reference sequence). Germline trimming cut 9 bases from V and 0 bases from J; bases unmatched to any gene: 7. The CDR3 loop reads CASNPGQGVSGNTIYF. CDR3 bases: TGTGCCAGCAACCCGGGACAGGGGGTCTCTGGAAACACCATATATTTT.

The CDR3 DNA reads as TGTGCCAGCAGCTTAAAGGGGAACTCTGGGGCCAACGTCCTGACTTTC. Protein product: CASSLKGNSGANVLTF. The gene calls are TRBV7-3 and TRBJ2-6, with D tentatively TRBD1 (5 bases). This CDR3 has 16 residues. Germline assignment: CDR1 SGHTA and CDR2 FQGTGA. V lost 1 base and J lost 0, with 7 bases in between. The full variable domain, its missing parts supplied by reference TRBV7-3 and TRBJ2-6, is GAGVSQTPSNKVTEKGKYVELRCDPISGHTALYWYRQSLGQGPEFLIYFQGTGAADDSGLPNDRFFAVRPEGSVSTLKIQRTERGDSAVYLCASSLKGNSGANVLTFGAGSRLTVL.

The rearrangement uses TRBV25-1 and TRBJ1-2; no firm D call. Germline lookup yields CDR1 MGHDK and CDR2 SYGVNS. The CDR3 sequence is 11 residues long. Trimming took 7 bases from V and 5 from J, leaving 8 bases between them. The CDR3 DNA reads as TGTGCCAGCAAGAGGTATTATGGCTACACCTTC. Protein: CASKRYYGYTF.

The chain has TRBV4-3 and TRBJ1-1, with D uncertain. V was pared by 0 bases and J by 7 bases, with 12 bases between. The CDR3 extends over 14 amino acids. The V gene's germline CDR1 is LGHNA and CDR2 YSLEER. The CDR3 bases are TGCGCCAGCAGCCAAGAACCCTTGGCGGGTGAAGCTTTCTTT. Residues: CASSQEPLAGEAFF.

This clone has just a few counts. CDR3 DNA sequence: TGTGCCAGCAGCTTATCACCACAGACTGAAGCTTTCTTT. The encoded protein is CASSLSPQTEAFF. The chain recombines TRBV7-2 with TRBJ1-1; D gene unclear. The germline V and J ends were trimmed by 2 bases and 5 bases, with 9 bases remaining between them. The CDR3 contains 13 residues. Per germline, CDR1 SGHTA and CDR2 FQGNSA.

This sequence joins TRBV5-1 and TRBJ2-1; 15 nucleotides agree with TRBD2. CDR3 length: 16 amino acids. Germline loops: CDR1 SGHRS, CDR2 YFSETQ. Trimming at V came to 4 bases and at J to 6 bases, leaving 5 bases not matched to a gene. CDR3 in amino acids: CASSHGLAGGFNEQFF. CDR3 nucleotides: TGCGCCAGCAGCCACGGACTAGCGGGGGGGTTCAATGAGCAGTTCTTC.

The V and J genes are TRBV13 and TRBJ2-1; D might be TRBD2 (7 bases). Trimming left V 6 bases short and J 3 bases short, with 15 bases between. The V gene's germline CDR1 is PRHDT and CDR2 FYEKMQ (reference sequence). CDR3 size: 15 residues. The CDR3, as DNA: TGTGCCAGCAGATTAAGGGGGGGGAGCTACAATGAGCAGTTCTTC. Translating it yields CASRLRGGSYNEQFF.